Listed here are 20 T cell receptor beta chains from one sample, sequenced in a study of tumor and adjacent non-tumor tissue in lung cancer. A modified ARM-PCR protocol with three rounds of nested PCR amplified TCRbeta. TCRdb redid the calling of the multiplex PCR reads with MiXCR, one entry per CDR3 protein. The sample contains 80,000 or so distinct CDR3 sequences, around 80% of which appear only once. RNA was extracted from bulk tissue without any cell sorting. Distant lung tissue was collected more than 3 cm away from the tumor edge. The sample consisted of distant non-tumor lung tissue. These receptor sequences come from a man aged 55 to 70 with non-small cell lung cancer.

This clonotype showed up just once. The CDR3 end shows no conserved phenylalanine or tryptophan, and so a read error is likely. The CDR3 loop reads CASSSGQVLETQYS. In nucleotides, the CDR3 is TGTGCAAGCAGCTCCGGTCAGGTTCTGGAGACCCAGTACTCC. This chain uses TRBV11-2 with TRBJ2-5; D gene unclear. The CDR3 consists of 14 residues. CDR1 is SGHAT, CDR2 FQNNGV, per germline.

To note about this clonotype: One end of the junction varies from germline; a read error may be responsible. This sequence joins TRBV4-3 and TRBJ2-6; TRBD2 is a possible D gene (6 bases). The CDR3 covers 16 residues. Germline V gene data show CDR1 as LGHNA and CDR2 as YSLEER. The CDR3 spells CASSQERGRGSNVLTF. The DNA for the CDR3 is TGCGCGAGCAGCCAAGAACGGGGGAGAGGGTCCAACGTCCTGACTTTC.

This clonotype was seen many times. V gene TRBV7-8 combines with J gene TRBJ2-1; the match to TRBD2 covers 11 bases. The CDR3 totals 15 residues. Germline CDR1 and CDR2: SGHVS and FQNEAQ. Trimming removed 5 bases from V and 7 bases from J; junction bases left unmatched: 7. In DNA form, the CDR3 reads TGTGCCAGCAGCGTACTAGCGGGAGCGGGGAATGAGCAGTTCTTC. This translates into CASSVLAGAGNEQFF.

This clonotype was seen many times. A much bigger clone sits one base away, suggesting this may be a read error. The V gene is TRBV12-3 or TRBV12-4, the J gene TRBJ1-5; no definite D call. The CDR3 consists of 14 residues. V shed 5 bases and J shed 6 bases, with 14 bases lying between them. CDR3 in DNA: TGTGCCAGCAGTCCCTCCGGGGAAGGTCAGCCCCAGCATTTT. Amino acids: CASSPSGEGQPQHF.

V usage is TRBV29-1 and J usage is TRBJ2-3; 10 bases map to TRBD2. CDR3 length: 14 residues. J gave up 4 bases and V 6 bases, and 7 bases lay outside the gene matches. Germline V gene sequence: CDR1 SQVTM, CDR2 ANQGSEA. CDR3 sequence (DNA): TGCAGCGTGGCCAGGACTAGCGGCGCAGATACGCAGTATTTT. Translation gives CSVARTSGADTQYF.

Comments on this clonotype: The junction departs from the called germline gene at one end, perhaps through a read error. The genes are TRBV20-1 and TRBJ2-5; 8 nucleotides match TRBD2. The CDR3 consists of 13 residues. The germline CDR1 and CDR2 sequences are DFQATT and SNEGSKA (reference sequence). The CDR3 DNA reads TGCAGTGCTTCGAGGACTAGCCTAGAGACCGAGTACTTC. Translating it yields CSASRTSLETEYF.

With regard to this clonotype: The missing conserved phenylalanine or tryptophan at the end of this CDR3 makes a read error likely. CDR3 residues: CASSYPYWDTEAFL. The CDR3 DNA reads TGTGCCAGCAGTTACCCCTACTGGGACACTGAAGCTTTCCTT. The V call is TRBV6-2 or TRBV6-3, the J call TRBJ1-1; no definite D call. The CDR3 loop spans 14 amino acids. V was pared by 2 bases and J by 3 bases, with 10 bases between. From germline, CDR1 is MNHEY and CDR2 SVGEGT.

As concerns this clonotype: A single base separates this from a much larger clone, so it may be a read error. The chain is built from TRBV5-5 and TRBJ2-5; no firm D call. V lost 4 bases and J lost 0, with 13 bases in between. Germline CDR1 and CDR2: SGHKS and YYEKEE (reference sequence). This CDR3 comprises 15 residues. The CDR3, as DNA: TGTGCCAGCAGCGGACCAGCGATGTACCAAGAGACCCAGTACTTC. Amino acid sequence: CASSGPAMYQETQYF.

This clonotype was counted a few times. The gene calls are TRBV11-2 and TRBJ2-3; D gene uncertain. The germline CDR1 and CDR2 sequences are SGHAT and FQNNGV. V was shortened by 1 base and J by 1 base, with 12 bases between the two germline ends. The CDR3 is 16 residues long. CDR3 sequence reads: CASSLVGLLRTDTQYF. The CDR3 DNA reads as TGTGCCAGCAGCTTAGTAGGTCTTCTCCGCACAGATACGCAGTATTTT.

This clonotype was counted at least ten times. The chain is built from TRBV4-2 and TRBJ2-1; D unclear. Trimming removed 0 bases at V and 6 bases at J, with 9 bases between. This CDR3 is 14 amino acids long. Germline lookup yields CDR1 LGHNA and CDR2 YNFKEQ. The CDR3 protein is CASSQEVWVNEQFF. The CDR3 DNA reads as TGTGCCAGCAGCCAAGAGGTCTGGGTCAATGAGCAGTTCTTC.

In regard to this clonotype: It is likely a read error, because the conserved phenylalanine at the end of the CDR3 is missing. CDR3 DNA sequence: TGTGTCAGCAGTGATACGGGGACCGCGCGGGCCCAGTACTGC. Protein: CVSSDTGTARAQYC. This rearrangement joins TRBV6-5 to TRBJ2-5; perhaps D is TRBD1 or TRBD2 (5 bases each). The germline V gene has CDR1 MNHEY and CDR2 SVGAGI. The CDR3 contains 14 residues.

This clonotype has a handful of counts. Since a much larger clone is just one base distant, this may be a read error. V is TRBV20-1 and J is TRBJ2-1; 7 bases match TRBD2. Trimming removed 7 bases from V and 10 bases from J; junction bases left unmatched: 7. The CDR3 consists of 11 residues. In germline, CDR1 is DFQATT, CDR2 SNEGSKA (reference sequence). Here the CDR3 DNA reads TGCAGTGGGGGGGGGATTCGGGAGCAGTTCTTC. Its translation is CSGGGIREQFF.

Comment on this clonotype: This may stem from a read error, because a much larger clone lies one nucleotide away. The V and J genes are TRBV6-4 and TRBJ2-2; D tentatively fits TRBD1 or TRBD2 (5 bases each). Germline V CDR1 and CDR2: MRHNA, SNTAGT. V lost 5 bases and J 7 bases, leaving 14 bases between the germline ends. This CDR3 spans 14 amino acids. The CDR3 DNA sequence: TGTGCCAGCAGTTCGAGGGGTGACATCGGGGAGCTGTTTTTT. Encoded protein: CASSSRGDIGELFF.

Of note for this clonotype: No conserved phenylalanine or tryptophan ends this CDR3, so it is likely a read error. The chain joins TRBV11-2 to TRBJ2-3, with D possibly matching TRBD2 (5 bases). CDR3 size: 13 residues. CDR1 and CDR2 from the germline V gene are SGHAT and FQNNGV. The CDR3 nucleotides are TGTGCCAGCAGCTTAGGAGGGCCAGATAGGCAGTATTCT. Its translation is CASSLGGPDRQYS.

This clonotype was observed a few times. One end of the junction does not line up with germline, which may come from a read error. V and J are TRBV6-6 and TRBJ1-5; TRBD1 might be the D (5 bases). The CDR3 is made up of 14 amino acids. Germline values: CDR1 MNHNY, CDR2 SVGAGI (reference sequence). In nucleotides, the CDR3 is TGTGCTAGCAGTATTGGGGGTTTGGGGCAGCCCCAGCATTTT. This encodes CASSIGGLGQPQHF.

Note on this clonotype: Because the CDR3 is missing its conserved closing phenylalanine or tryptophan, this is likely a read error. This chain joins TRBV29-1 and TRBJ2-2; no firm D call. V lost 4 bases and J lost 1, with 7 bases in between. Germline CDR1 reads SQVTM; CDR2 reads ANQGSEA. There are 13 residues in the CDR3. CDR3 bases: TGCAGCGTTGTAGCCGGGAACACCGGGGAGCTGTTTTAT. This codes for CSVVAGNTGELFY.

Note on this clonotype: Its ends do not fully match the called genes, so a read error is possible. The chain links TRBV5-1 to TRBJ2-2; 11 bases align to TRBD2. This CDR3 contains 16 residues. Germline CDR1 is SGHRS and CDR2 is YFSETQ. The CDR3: CASRTQTSGNTGKLFF. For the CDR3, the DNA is TGCGCCAGCCGCACCCAGACTAGCGGGAACACCGGGAAGCTGTTTTTT.

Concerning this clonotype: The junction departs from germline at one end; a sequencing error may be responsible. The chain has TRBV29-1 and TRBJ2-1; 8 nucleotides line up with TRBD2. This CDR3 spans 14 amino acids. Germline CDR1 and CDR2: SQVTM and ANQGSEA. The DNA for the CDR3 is TGCTGCGTCCCGGGACTAGTGGACCTCCGGGAGCAGTTCTTC. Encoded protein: CCVPGLVDLREQFF.

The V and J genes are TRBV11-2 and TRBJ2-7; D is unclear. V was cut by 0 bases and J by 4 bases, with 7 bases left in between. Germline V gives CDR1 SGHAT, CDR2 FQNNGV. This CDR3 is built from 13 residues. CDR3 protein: CASSLETLYEQYF. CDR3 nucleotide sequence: TGTGCCAGCAGCTTAGAGACCCTATACGAGCAGTACTTC.

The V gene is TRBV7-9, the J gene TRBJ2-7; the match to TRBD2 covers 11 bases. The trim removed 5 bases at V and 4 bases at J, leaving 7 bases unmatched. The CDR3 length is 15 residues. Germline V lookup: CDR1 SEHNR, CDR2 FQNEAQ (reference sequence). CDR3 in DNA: TGTGCCAGCAGCCGCCCCGGGACTAGCGGTTACGAGCAGTACTTC. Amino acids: CASSRPGTSGYEQYF.